This T cell receptor (beta chain) was documented in a study of monozygotic twins with inflammatory bowel disease. Germline CDR1 SGHRS, CDR2 YFSETQ. The CDR3 consists of 16 residues. The study, taken as a whole, reports: Diversity of TCRbeta measured by inverse Simpson was lower in IBD patients than in healthy co-twins. Repertoire similarity did not differ between concordant and discordant twins, possibly owing to limited power.

Points on this clonotype: Its antigen remains unidentified.

Total RNA, at 3,500 to 4,000 ng, went into every TCR library. During cDNA synthesis, UMIs that each contained a 6-nucleotide sample barcode were added by means of template switching. No DNA is given; TCRdb re-called the 5' RACE reads and lists each CDR3 protein once. The sample has roughly 160,000 distinct CDR3 sequences; the top ten hold roughly 2.6%. This sequence joins TRBV5-1 and TRBJ1-6; TCRdb proposes TRBD1, but this gene call is untestable without DNA. The receptor was isolated from a human donor with ulcerative colitis or Crohn's disease, or a healthy co-twin of an affected twin (not recorded which). Input material: blood. CDR3 region: CASRAQPDSSSPPLHF.